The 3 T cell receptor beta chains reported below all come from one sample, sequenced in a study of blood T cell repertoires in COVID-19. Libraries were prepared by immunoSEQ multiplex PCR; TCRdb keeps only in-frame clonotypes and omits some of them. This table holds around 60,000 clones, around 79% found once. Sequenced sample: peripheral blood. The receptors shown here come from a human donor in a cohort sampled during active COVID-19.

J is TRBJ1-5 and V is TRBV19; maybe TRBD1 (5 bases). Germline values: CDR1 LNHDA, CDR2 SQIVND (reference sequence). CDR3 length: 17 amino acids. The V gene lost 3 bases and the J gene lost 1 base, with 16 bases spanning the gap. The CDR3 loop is CASSINSQGWSNQPQHF. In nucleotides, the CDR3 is TGTGCCAGTAGTATCAACTCCCAGGGTTGGAGCAATCAGCCCCAGCATTTT.

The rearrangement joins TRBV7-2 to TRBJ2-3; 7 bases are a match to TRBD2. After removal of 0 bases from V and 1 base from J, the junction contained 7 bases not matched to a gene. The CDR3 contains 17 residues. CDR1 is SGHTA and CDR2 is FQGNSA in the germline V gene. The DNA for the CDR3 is TGTGCCAGCAGCTTAGCTTGGCGGGAGCGGGGCACAGATACGCAGTATTTT. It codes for CASSLAWRERGTDTQYF.

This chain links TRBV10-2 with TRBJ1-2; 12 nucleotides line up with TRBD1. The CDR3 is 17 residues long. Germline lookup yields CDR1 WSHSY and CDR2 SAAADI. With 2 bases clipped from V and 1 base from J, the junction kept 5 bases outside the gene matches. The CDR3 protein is CASSEQGQGANNYGYTF. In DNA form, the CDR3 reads TGCGCCAGCAGTGAGCAGGGACAGGGGGCTAATAACTATGGCTACACCTTC.